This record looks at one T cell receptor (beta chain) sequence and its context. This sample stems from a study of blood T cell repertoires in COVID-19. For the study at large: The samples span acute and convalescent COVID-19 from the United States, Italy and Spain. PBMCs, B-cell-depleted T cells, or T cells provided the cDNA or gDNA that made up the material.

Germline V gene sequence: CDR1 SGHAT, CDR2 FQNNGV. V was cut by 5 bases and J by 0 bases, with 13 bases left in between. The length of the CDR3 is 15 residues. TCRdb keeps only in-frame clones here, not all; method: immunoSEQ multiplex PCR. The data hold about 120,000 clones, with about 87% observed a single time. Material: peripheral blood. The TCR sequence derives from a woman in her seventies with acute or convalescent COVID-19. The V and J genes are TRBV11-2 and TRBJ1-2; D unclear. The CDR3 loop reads CASSPLRLSNYGYTF. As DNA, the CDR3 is TGTGCCAGCAGCCCATTGCGGTTATCTAACTATGGCTACACCTTC. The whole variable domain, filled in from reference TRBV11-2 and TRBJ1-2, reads EAGVAQSPRYKIIEKRQSVAFWCNPISGHATLYWYQQILGQGPKLLIQFQNNGVVDDSQLPKDRFSAERLKGVDSTLKIQPAKLEDSAVYLCASSPLRLSNYGYTFGSGTRLTVV.